The T cell receptor beta chain described here comes from a study of blood T cell repertoires in COVID-19. Assay used: immunoSEQ multiplex PCR; TCRdb lists only in-frame clones, some missing. The top ten clones hold around 3% of a sample with 95,000 to 150,000 clones, about 85% of them seen once. Germline V gene lookup returns CDR1 KGHSH and CDR2 LQKENI. The CDR3 has 13 amino acids. Trimming took 1 base from V and 6 from J, leaving 9 bases between them. This clonotype originated in a woman older than 75 with COVID-19, enrolled during active disease. Source material: peripheral blood. The chain has TRBV18 and TRBJ1-2; tentatively, D is TRBD1 (5 bases). Written as DNA, the CDR3 is TGTGCCAGCTCACCACGGGGAGGGGATGGCTACACCTTC. Its translation: CASSPRGGDGYTF.